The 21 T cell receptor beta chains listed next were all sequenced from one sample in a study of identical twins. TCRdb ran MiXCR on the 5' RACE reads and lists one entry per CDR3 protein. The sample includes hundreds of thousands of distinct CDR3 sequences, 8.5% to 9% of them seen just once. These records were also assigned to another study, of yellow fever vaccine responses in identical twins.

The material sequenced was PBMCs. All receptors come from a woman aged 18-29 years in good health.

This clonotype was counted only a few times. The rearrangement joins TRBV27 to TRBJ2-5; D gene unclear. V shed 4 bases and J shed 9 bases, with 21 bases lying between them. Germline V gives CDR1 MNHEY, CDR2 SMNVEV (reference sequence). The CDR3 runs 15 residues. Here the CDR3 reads CASSSSDGGVRAQYF. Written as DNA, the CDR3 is TGTGCCAGCAGTTCCTCGGACGGTGGGGTTCGGGCCCAGTACTTC.

The CDR3 spells CSARVQGNEKLFF. CDR3 bases: TGCAGTGCTAGAGTGCAGGGGAATGAAAAACTGTTTTTT. V usage is TRBV20-1 and J usage is TRBJ1-4, with D possibly being TRBD1 (6 bases). Trimming took off 1 base at V and 5 bases at J, with 8 bases between the two ends. The length of the CDR3 is 13 residues. Germline values: CDR1 DFQATT, CDR2 SNEGSKA (reference sequence).

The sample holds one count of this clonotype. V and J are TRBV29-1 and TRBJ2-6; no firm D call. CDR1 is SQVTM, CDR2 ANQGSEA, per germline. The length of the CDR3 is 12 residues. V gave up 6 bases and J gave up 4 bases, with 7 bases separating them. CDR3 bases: TGCAGCGTCCTCCGAGGGGCCAACGTCCTGACTTTC. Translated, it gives CSVLRGANVLTF. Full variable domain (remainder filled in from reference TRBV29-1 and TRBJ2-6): SAVISQKPSRDICQRGTSLTIQCQVDSQVTMMFWYRQQPGQSLTLIATANQGSEATYESGFVIDKFPISRPNLTFSTLTVSNMSPEDSSIYLCSVLRGANVLTFGAGSRLTVL.

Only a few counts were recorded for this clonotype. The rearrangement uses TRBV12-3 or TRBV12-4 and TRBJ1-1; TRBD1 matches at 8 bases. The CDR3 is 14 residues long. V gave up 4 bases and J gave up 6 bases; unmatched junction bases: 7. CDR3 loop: CASSSDRVFSEAFF. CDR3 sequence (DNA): TGTGCCAGCAGTTCGGACAGGGTATTCTCTGAAGCTTTCTTT.

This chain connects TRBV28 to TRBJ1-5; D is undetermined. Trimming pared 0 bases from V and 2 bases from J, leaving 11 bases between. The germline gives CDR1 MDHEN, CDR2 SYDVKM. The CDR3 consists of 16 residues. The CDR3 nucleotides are TGTGCCAGCAGTTTATGGTCCGGGCAGGGCAATCAGCCCCAGCATTTT. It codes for CASSLWSGQGNQPQHF.

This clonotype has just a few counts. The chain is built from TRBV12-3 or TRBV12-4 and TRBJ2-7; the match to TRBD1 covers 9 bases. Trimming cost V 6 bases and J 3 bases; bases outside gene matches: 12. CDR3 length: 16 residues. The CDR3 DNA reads TGTGCCAGCAGCCCACATTTGGGGACAGGGAACTACGAGCAGTACTTC. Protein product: CASSPHLGTGNYEQYF.

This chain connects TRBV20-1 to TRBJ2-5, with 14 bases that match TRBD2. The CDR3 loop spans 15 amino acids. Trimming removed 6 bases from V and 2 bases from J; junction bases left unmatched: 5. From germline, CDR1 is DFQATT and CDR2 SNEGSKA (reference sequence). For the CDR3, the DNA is TGCAGTGCGGGGACTAGCGGGGGCCTGCAAGAGACCCAGTACTTC. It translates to CSAGTSGGLQETQYF.

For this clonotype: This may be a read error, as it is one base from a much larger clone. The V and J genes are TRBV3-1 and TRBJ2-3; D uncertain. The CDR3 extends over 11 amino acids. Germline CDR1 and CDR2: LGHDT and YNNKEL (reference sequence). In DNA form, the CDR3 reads TGTGCCATCAGCCAAGATAAGTCGCAGTATTTT. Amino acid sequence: CAISQDKSQYF.

The CDR3: CASKTRTGAYNEQFF. CDR3 DNA: TGCGCCAGCAAAACCCGTACAGGGGCCTACAATGAGCAGTTCTTC. The genes are TRBV5-1 and TRBJ2-1, with 7 bases that match TRBD1. With 6 bases clipped from V and 2 bases from J, the junction kept 8 bases outside the gene matches. Germline values: CDR1 SGHRS, CDR2 YFSETQ. The CDR3 spans 15 residues.

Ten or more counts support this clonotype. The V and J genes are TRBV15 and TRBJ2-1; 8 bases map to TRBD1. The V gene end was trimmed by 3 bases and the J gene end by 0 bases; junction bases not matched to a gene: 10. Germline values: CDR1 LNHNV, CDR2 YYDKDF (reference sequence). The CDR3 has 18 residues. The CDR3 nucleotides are TGTGCCACCAGCAGGAATTATGCAGGGACAGGCTCCTACAATGAGCAGTTCTTC. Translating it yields CATSRNYAGTGSYNEQFF.

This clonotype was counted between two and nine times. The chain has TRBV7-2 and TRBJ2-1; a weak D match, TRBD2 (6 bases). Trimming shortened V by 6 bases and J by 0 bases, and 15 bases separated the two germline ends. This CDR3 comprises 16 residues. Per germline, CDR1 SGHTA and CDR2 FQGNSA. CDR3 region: CASSRIRGSSYNEQFF. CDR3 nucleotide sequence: TGTGCCAGCAGTCGGATTCGGGGGAGCTCCTACAATGAGCAGTTCTTC.

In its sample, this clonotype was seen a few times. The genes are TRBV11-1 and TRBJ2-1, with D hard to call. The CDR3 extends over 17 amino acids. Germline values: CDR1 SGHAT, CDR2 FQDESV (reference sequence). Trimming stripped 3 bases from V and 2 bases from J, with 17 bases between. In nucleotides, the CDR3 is TGTGCCAGCAGCTTTGTCGACGGAGTCCCCCCCTACAATGAGCAGTTCTTC. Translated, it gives CASSFVDGVPPYNEQFF.

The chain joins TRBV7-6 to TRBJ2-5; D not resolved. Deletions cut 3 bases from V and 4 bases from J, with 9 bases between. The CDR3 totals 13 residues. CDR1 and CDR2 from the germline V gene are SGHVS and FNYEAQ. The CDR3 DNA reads TGTGCCAGCAGCTTGAGTCTCCCAGAGACCCAGTACTTC. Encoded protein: CASSLSLPETQYF.

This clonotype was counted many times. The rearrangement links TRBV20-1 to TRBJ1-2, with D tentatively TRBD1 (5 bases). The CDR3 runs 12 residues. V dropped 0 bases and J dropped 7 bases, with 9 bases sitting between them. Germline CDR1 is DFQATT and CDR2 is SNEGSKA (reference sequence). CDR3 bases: TGCAGTGCTAGAGACGGAAGGGGTGGCTACACCTTC. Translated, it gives CSARDGRGGYTF.

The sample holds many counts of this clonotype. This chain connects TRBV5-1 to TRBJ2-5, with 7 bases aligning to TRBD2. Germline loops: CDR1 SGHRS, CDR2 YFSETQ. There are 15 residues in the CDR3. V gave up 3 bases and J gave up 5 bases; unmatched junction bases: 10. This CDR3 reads CASSSGGGGPETQYF. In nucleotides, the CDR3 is TGCGCCAGCAGCTCGGGCGGGGGAGGACCGGAGACCCAGTACTTC.

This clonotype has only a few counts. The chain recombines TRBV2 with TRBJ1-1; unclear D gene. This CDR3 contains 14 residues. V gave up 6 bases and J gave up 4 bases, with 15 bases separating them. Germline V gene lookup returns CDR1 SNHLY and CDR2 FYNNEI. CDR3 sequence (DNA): TGTGCCAGCAGGAATTCGCCATCCCTCACTGAAGCTTTCTTT. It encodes CASRNSPSLTEAFF.

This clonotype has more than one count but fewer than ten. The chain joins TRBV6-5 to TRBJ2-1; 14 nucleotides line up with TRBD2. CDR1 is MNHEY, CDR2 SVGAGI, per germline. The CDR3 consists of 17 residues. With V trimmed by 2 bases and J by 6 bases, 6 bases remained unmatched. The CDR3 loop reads CASSYGGLAGVSNEQFF. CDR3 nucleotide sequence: TGTGCCAGCAGTTACGGGGGACTAGCGGGAGTTAGCAATGAGCAGTTCTTC.

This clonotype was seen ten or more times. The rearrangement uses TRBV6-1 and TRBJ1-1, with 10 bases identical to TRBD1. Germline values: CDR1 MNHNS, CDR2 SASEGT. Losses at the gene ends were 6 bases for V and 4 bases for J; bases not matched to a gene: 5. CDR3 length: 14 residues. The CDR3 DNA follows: TGTGCCAGCAGGTTGGACAGGGGGAGCACTGAAGCTTTCTTT. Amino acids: CASRLDRGSTEAFF.

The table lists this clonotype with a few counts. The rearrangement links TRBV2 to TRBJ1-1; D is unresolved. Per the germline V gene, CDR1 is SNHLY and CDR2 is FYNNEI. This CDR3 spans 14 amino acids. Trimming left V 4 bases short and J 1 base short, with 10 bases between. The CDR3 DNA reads TGTGCCAGCAGTGGGTCGGGGTGGAACACTGAAGCTTTCTTT. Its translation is CASSGSGWNTEAFF.

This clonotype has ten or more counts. This CDR3 is CATLGLAGDSSYNEQFF. DNA of the CDR3: TGTGCCACCCTCGGACTAGCGGGGGACAGCTCCTACAATGAGCAGTTCTTC. V usage is TRBV10-3 and J usage is TRBJ2-1; 13 nucleotides agree with TRBD2. Germline V gene lookup returns CDR1 ENHRY and CDR2 SYGVKD. After removal of 10 bases from V and 0 bases from J, the junction contained 9 bases not matched to a gene. The CDR3 sequence is 17 residues long.

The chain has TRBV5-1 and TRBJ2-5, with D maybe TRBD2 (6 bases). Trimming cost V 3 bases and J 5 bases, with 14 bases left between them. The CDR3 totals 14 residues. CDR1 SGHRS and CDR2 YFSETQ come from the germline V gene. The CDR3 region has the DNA TGCGCCAGCAGCTCGGGACGCGGGGTGGAGACCCAGTACTTC. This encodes CASSSGRGVETQYF.